Listed below are T cell receptor beta chains from one sample, sequenced in a study of shared clonotypes between healthy human individuals. This table comes from immunoSEQ multiplex PCR, and its TCRdb copy is limited to in-frame clones, with some not included. The sample includes about 2.3 million clones, under 95% of them seen just once. The sequencing sample was made of naive CD4+ T cells from PBMCs. The receptors here all came from a man aged 18 to 29 in good health. Some clones in this sample may be carry-over from other donors' samples. CDR3s include the opening cysteine and the closing phenylalanine or tryptophan. D genes are given only for firm matches. Size values are once, few and many counts, or a class for expanded clones, and some rows have none.

>TRBJ2-5|-|TRBV4-2|16|TRBD1
CASSQEGRQGRETQYF
TGTGCCAGCAGCCAAGAAGGGAGACAGGGGCGAGAGACCCAGTACTTC
>TRBJ1-5|-|TRBV7-2|14|-
CASSLAVGLWPQHF
TGTGCCAGCAGCTTAGCCGTCGGATTATGGCCCCAGCATTTT
>TRBJ2-1|-|TRBV5-1|17|TRBD2
CASSFNPGLAGYNEQFF
TGCGCCAGCAGCTTCAACCCGGGACTAGCGGGCTACAATGAGCAGTTCTTC
>TRBJ2-1|once|TRBV7-8|15|TRBD2
CASSLRGLVFYEQFF
TGTGCCAGCAGCTTACGAGGACTAGTTTTCTATGAGCAGTTCTTC
>TRBJ2-5|-|TRBV11-2|15|TRBD2
CASSTPAGAVGTQYF
TGTGCCAGCAGCACCCCAGCGGGAGCCGTGGGGACCCAGTACTTC
>TRBJ2-7|-|TRBV2|13|-
CASSDNTSYEQYF
TGTGCCAGCAGTGATAATACTTCCTACGAGCAGTACTTC
>TRBJ2-7|once|TRBV9|16|-
CASSVGGGLGANEQYF
TGTGCCAGCAGCGTAGGTGGGGGACTCGGGGCTAACGAGCAGTACTTC
>TRBJ2-5|-|TRBV28|11|-
CASSLRGRSYF
TGTGCCAGCAGTCTCCGGGGCCGCTCGTACTTC
>TRBJ2-5|-|TRBV28|13|-
CASSGQIQETQYF
TGTGCCAGCAGTGGTCAGATCCAAGAGACCCAGTACTTC
>TRBJ2-7|-|TRBV5-6|16|TRBD2
CASSLDPAGGPHEQYF
TGTGCCAGCAGCTTGGACCCAGCGGGAGGGCCCCACGAGCAGTACTTC
>TRBJ1-1|-|TRBV2|15|-
CASSESGPRNTEAFF
TGTGCCAGCAGTGAATCTGGACCCAGGAACACTGAAGCTTTCTTT
>TRBJ1-5|few|TRBV29-1|13|TRBD1
CSVGQGYGQPQHF
TGCAGCGTTGGACAGGGTTACGGTCAGCCCCAGCATTTT
>TRBJ1-6|-|TRBV4-3|15|-
CASSQLRDYNSPLHF
TGCGCCAGCAGCCAGCTAAGGGACTATAATTCACCCCTCCACTTT
>TRBJ1-5|-|TRBV7-2|16|-
CASSLGFSAGDQPQHF
TGTGCCAGCAGCTTAGGGTTCAGCGCCGGAGATCAGCCCCAGCATTTT
>TRBJ2-7|-|TRBV19|15|TRBD1
CASSSPGTGASEQYF
TGTGCCAGTAGTTCCCCCGGGACAGGGGCCAGTGAGCAGTACTTC
>TRBJ1-2|-|TRBV7-8|14|-
CASSPLAGAYGYTF
TGTGCCAGCAGCCCGCTAGCAGGGGCCTATGGCTACACCTTC
>TRBJ2-1|-|TRBV5-4|15|TRBD2
CASRRDTSDGNEQFF
TGTGCCAGCAGGCGGGATACTAGCGATGGCAATGAGCAGTTCTTC
>TRBJ1-1|few|TRBV7-9|14|-
CASSLDLMNTEAFF
TGTGCCAGCAGCTTAGATCTCATGAACACTGAAGCTTTCTTT
>TRBJ2-3|-|TRBV6-5|12|-
CASKDSTDTQYF
TGTGCCAGCAAGGACAGCACAGATACGCAGTATTTT
>TRBJ2-3|once|TRBV4-2|23|-
CASSQDVGSGTALPTPSTDTQYF
TGTGCCAGCAGCCAAGATGTTGGGTCCGGGACCGCACTTCCTACTCCTAGCACAGATACGCAGTATTTT
>TRBJ1-5|once|TRBV7-3|13|-
CASSLGERQPQHF
TGTGCCAGCAGCTTAGGGGAAAGGCAGCCCCAGCATTTT
>TRBJ1-4|once|TRBV19|17|TRBD1
CASSTPGQGANNEKLFF
TGTGCCAGTAGTACCCCGGGACAGGGGGCGAATAATGAAAAACTGTTTTTT
>TRBJ2-7|-|TRBV11-3|15|-
CASSMQGTKSYEQYF
TGTGCCAGCAGCATGCAGGGGACCAAGTCCTACGAGCAGTACTTC
>TRBJ2-5|-|TRBV7-9|17|TRBD1
CASSSIPGTGALRTQYF
TGTGCCAGCAGCTCAATCCCTGGCACAGGGGCCCTCAGGACCCAGTACTTC
>TRBJ2-5|-|TRBV5-1|15|-
CASSLRDTAQETQYF
TGCGCCAGCAGCTTACGGGACACCGCTCAAGAGACCCAGTACTTC
>TRBJ2-6|-|TRBV11-2|15|-
CASSLNRAGANVLTF
TGTGCCAGCAGCTTAAATAGGGCTGGGGCCAACGTCCTGACTTTC
>TRBJ2-7|-|TRBV5-1|13|-
CASSLKGAYEQYF
TGCGCCAGCAGCTTGAAGGGGGCCTACGAGCAGTACTTC
>TRBJ1-2|-|TRBV12-2|16|-
CASRLIRRTGRYGYTF
TGTGCAAGTCGCTTAATCAGGCGGACTGGCCGCTATGGCTACACCTTC
>TRBJ2-5|-|TRBV11-2|15|-
CASSLVGGLEETQYF
TGTGCCAGCAGCTTAGTAGGAGGGTTGGAAGAGACCCAGTACTTC
>TRBJ2-2|-|TRBV19|14|TRBD1
CASKGQGNTGELFF
TGTGCCAGTAAAGGACAGGGGAACACCGGGGAGCTGTTTTTT
>TRBJ1-1|-|TRBV7-2|15|TRBD1
CASSRQTGRDTEAFF
TGTGCCAGCAGCCGCCAGACAGGGAGGGACACTGAAGCTTTCTTT
>TRBJ1-3|-|TRBV19|16|-
CASSPPGHRSGNTIYF
TGTGCCAGTAGTCCTCCGGGACACCGCTCTGGAAACACCATATATTTT
>TRBJ1-1|-|TRBV28|16|-
CASSFREGRRNTEAFF
TGTGCCAGCAGTTTCCGGGAGGGACGGCGGAACACTGAAGCTTTCTTT
>TRBJ2-1|-|TRBV5-1|14|-
CASSLSGATNEQFF
TGCGCCAGCAGCTTGTCGGGAGCTACCAATGAGCAGTTCTTC
>TRBJ2-3|-|TRBV4-1|13|-
CASSHPRTDTQYF
TGCGCCAGCAGCCACCCCCGCACAGATACGCAGTATTTT
>TRBJ2-1|-|TRBV5-1|15|TRBD1
CASSPGQGASFLEFF
TGCGCCAGCAGCCCGGGACAGGGGGCGTCCTTTTTGGAGTTCTTC
>TRBJ1-4|-|TRBV27|13|-
CASSNRDREKLFF
TGTGCCAGCAGTAACCGGGACCGAGAAAAACTGTTTTTT
>TRBJ1-1|-|TRBV5-1|14|TRBD1
CASSPGQGAVEAFF
TGCGCCAGCAGCCCGGGACAGGGGGCTGTCGAAGCTTTCTTT
>TRBJ2-1|-|TRBV6-5|15|-
CASRYAGTSRNEQFF
TGTGCCAGTAGATACGCCGGGACCTCGAGGAATGAGCAGTTCTTC
>TRBJ2-7|-|TRBV6-6|13|TRBD1
CASSHGQGTEQYF
TGTGCCAGCAGTCACGGACAGGGAACAGAGCAGTACTTC
>TRBJ1-1|-|TRBV28|14|-
CASSVLQANTEAFF
TGTGCCAGCAGTGTACTACAGGCGAACACTGAAGCTTTCTTT
>TRBJ2-5|-|TRBV7-2|16|TRBD2
CASSFSSGRAQETQYF
TGTGCCAGCAGCTTCAGCAGCGGGAGGGCCCAAGAGACCCAGTACTTC
>TRBJ2-5|-|TRBV28|13|TRBD2
CASTGGRGETQYF
TGTGCCAGCACGGGGGGGCGCGGGGAGACCCAGTACTTC
>TRBJ2-7|-|TRBV11-2|15|TRBD1
CASSRQGQGSYEQYF
TGTGCCAGCAGCCGTCAGGGACAGGGATCCTACGAGCAGTACTTC
>TRBJ2-2|-|TRBV15|16|TRBD2
CATSRDSRAGGGELFF
TGTGCCACCAGCAGAGATTCAAGGGCGGGAGGCGGGGAGCTGTTTTTT
>TRBJ2-7|-|TRBV5-1|11|-
CASSSRYEQYF
TGCGCCAGCAGCTCCCGATACGAGCAGTACTTC
>TRBJ2-3|-|TRBV2|13|TRBD2
CASMLAGTDTQYF
TGTGCCAGCATGCTAGCGGGCACAGATACGCAGTATTTT
>TRBJ2-2|-|TRBV2|13|-
CASGAAEPGELFF
TGTGCCAGCGGGGCGGCCGAGCCCGGGGAGCTGTTTTTT
>TRBJ1-1|few|TRBV18|14|TRBD1
CASSLGQAATEAFF
TGTGCCAGCTCACTTGGACAGGCCGCGACTGAAGCTTTCTTT
>TRBJ1-5|-|TRBV28|17|-
CASSLAAGENSNQPQHF
TGTGCCAGCAGTTTGGCGGCAGGAGAAAATAGCAATCAGCCCCAGCATTTT
>TRBJ2-1|once|TRBV27|12|-
CASSSPGYEQFF
TGTGCCAGCAGTTCCCCGGGTTATGAGCAGTTCTTC
>TRBJ2-1|once|TRBV7-3|16|TRBD1
CASSMTPGQAWNEQFF
TGTGCCAGCAGCATGACACCGGGACAGGCGTGGAATGAGCAGTTCTTC
>TRBJ1-5|-|TRBV2|13|-
CASSGYSNQPQHF
TGTGCCAGCTCTGGATATAGCAATCAGCCCCAGCATTTT
>TRBJ2-7|-|TRBV28|11|-
CASRGGYEQYF
TGTGCCAGCCGTGGCGGATACGAGCAGTACTTC